The 9 T cell receptor beta chains below come from one sample, sequenced in a study of cytomegalovirus exposure and HLA in healthy donors. 60 Vbeta and 13 Jbeta primers were used in PCR. Libraries were prepared by immunoSEQ multiplex PCR; TCRdb keeps only in-frame clonotypes and omits some of them. Of roughly 200,000 clones in the sample, 73% are singletons; the top ten hold roughly 1.9%. The sequenced sample was PBMCs. The receptors were gathered from a woman younger than 45 in good health and CMV-seronegative.

The chain recombines TRBV6-1 with TRBJ2-5; TRBD1 matches 7 bases. The end of the DNA aligns better with TRBJ2-7, so the J call may be wrong. The germline V gene has CDR1 MNHNS and CDR2 SASEGT. The CDR3 is made up of 12 amino acids. CDR3 sequence reads: CASRATGDEQYF. In DNA form, the CDR3 reads TGTGCCAGCAGGGCAACAGGGGACGAGCAGTACTTC.

This chain connects TRBV18 to TRBJ1-2; TRBD1 is a possible D gene (6 bases). The CDR3 extends over 14 amino acids. Trimming stripped 2 bases from V and 2 bases from J, with 9 bases between. Per the germline V gene, CDR1 is KGHSH and CDR2 is LQKENI. CDR3 protein: CASSPDRTNYGYTF. CDR3 bases: TGTGCCAGCTCACCAGACAGGACGAACTATGGCTACACCTTC.

This rearrangement joins TRBV7-3 to TRBJ2-2; 7 bases align to TRBD1. The germline V gene encodes CDR1 SGHTA and CDR2 FQGTGA. Trimming cost V 0 bases and J 6 bases; bases outside gene matches: 7. The CDR3 length is 16 residues. Here the CDR3 reads CASSLTETGIPGELFF. Here the CDR3 DNA reads TGTGCCAGCAGCTTAACCGAGACAGGGATCCCCGGGGAGCTGTTTTTT. The entire variable domain, with the rest obtained from reference TRBV7-3 and TRBJ2-2, is as follows: GAGVSQTPSNKVTEKGKYVELRCDPISGHTALYWYRQSLGQGPEFLIYFQGTGAADDSGLPNDRFFAVRPEGSVSTLKIQRTERGDSAVYLCASSLTETGIPGELFFGEGSRLTVL.

This clone turned up a few times. V gene TRBV11-3 combines with J gene TRBJ1-3; 8 bases line up with TRBD1. There are 15 residues in the CDR3. Trimming cost V 4 bases and J 1 base; bases outside gene matches: 3. Looked up from germline, CDR1 is SGHNT and CDR2 is YENEEA. CDR3 coding DNA: TGTGCCAGCAGCTCAGACAGGGGTTCTGGAAACACCATATATTTT. Translation: CASSSDRGSGNTIYF.

This clone showed up just a few times. The chain uses TRBV21-1 and TRBJ2-7; the table's D call of TRBD1 was not tested on the DNA. TRBV21-1 corresponds to a pseudogene. The CDR3 totals 13 residues. The DNA for the CDR3 is TGTGCCAGCAGCCCTCGCCAGGTCGACGAGCAGTACTTC. Encoded protein: CASSPRQVDEQYF.

This chain links TRBV19 with TRBJ1-5; TRBD1 agrees at 7 bases. V lost 5 bases to trimming and J lost 2 bases; unmatched junction nucleotides: 3. The germline V gene has CDR1 LNHDA and CDR2 SQIVND (reference sequence). This CDR3 region has 14 residues. The DNA for the CDR3 is TGTGCCAGTAGTCCCACAGGGGGCAATCAGCCCCAGCATTTT. Amino acids: CASSPTGGNQPQHF.

The chain links TRBV5-1 to TRBJ2-3; 9 positions agree with TRBD2. The CDR3 is 16 amino acids. Trimming cost V 0 bases and J 5 bases; bases outside gene matches: 7. Germline CDR1 is SGHRS and CDR2 is YFSETQ. The CDR3 region has the DNA TGCGCCAGCAGCTTGGCCGGGCGGGGGGGCCTAGATACGCAGTATTTT. This translates into CASSLAGRGGLDTQYF.

The chain links TRBV7-8 to TRBJ1-5, with 7 nucleotides matching TRBD1. The CDR3 covers 17 residues. J gave up 3 bases and V 1 base, and 9 bases lay outside the gene matches. Germline values: CDR1 SGHVS, CDR2 FQNEAQ. The CDR3 is CASSLEPQGRINQPQHF. CDR3 bases: TGTGCCAGCAGCTTAGAACCACAGGGGAGAATCAATCAGCCCCAGCATTTT.

For the CDR3, the DNA is TGCGCCAGCAGCCAAGATCCCGGGGGGGGAATAGGAGGCTACACCTTC. This codes for CASSQDPGGGIGGYTF. This chain links TRBV4-1 with TRBJ1-2, with a possible D match to TRBD1 (5 bases). The CDR3 consists of 16 residues. Germline assignment: CDR1 MGHRA and CDR2 YSYEKL. Trimming pared 0 bases from V and 8 bases from J, leaving 19 bases between.